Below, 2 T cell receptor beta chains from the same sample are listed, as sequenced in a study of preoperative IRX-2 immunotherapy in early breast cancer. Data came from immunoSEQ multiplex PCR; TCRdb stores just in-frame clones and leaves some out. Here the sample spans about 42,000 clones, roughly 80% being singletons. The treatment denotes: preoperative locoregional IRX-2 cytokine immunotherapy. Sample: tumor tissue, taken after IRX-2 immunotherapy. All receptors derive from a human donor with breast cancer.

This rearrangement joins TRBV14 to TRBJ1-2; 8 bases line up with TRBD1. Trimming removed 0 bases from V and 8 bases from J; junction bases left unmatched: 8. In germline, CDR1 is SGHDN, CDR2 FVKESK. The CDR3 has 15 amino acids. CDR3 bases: TGTGCCAGCAGCCAAGATGTGGACAGGGAAGGCGGCTACACCTTC. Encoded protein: CASSQDVDREGGYTF.

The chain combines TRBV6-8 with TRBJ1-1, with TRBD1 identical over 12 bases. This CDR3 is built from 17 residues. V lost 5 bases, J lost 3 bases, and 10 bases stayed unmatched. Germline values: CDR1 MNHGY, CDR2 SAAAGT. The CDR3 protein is CASSGRDRGREDTEAFF. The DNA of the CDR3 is TGTGCCAGCAGTGGGCGGGACAGGGGGCGCGAGGACACTGAAGCTTTCTTT.